A selection of T cell receptor beta chains follows, all from one sample in a study of early T cells in non-severe SARS-CoV-2 infection. TCRdb independently ran MiXCR on the 5' RACE reads; one entry per CDR3 protein. The sample yields about 42,000 distinct CDR3 sequences, less than 8.5% seen once. Sequenced sample: whole blood. These receptors were collected from an adult who was a healthcare worker with PCR-confirmed SARS-CoV-2 infection or an uninfected control (not recorded which). CDR3s include the opening cysteine and the closing phenylalanine or tryptophan. The order of the fields is CDR3 DNA, CDR3 protein, V gene, J gene, clone size, D gene. The D gene is left open where the match is weak. Clone sizes are shown as once, few or many counts, or a class when the clone is expanded.

CDR3nt: TGTGCCAGCAGCCAAGAGGCGACTAGCGGGGACCCAGATACGCAGTATTTT
CDR3aa: CASSQEATSGDPDTQYF
v_gene: TRBV4-2
j_gene: TRBJ2-3
abundance: many
d_gene: TRBD2

CDR3nt: TGTGCCAGCAGTTTTACGGGACAGGGACATCAGCCCCAGCATTTT
CDR3aa: CASSFTGQGHQPQHF
v_gene: TRBV12-3/TRBV12-4
j_gene: TRBJ1-5
abundance: many
d_gene: TRBD1

CDR3nt: TGTGCCAGCAGTTACTCCGAGGGTCGGGGGACCCAGTACTTC
CDR3aa: CASSYSEGRGTQYF
v_gene: TRBV6-6
j_gene: TRBJ2-5
abundance: many
d_gene: NA

CDR3nt: TGTGCCAGCAGCTTAGCCCCTAGCACAGATACGCAGTATTTT
CDR3aa: CASSLAPSTDTQYF
v_gene: TRBV11-3
j_gene: TRBJ2-3
abundance: many
d_gene: NA

CDR3nt: TGTGCCAGCAGCTTAGTGGCGGATTATGGCTACACCTTC
CDR3aa: CASSLVADYGYTF
v_gene: TRBV7-9
j_gene: TRBJ1-2
abundance: few
d_gene: NA

CDR3nt: TGTGCCAGCAGCCCGAGAGAGACCCAGTACTTC
CDR3aa: CASSPRETQYF
v_gene: TRBV6-2/TRBV6-3
j_gene: TRBJ2-5
abundance: many
d_gene: NA

CDR3nt: TGTGCCAGCAGCCACGACCCGGGAGGCACTGAAGCTTTCTTT
CDR3aa: CASSHDPGGTEAFF
v_gene: TRBV3-1
j_gene: TRBJ1-1
abundance: many
d_gene: NA

CDR3nt: TGTGCCACCTCGATGGGAGGCCCAGGGTTCAACGAGCAGTACTTC
CDR3aa: CATSMGGPGFNEQYF
v_gene: TRBV19
j_gene: TRBJ2-7
abundance: few
d_gene: NA

CDR3nt: TGTGCCAGCAGCTTAGAAGTAGGGAGGAATGAAAAACTGTTTTTT
CDR3aa: CASSLEVGRNEKLFF
v_gene: TRBV7-2
j_gene: TRBJ1-4
abundance: few
d_gene: NA

CDR3nt: TGTGCCATCAGTGAGACTAGCGGGGGGTGGAGCACAGATACGCAGTATTTT
CDR3aa: CAISETSGGWSTDTQYF
v_gene: TRBV10-3
j_gene: TRBJ2-3
abundance: many
d_gene: TRBD2

CDR3nt: TGTGCCAGCTCACCACTAGCGGGGTGGTACAATGAGCAGTTCTTC
CDR3aa: CASSPLAGWYNEQFF
v_gene: TRBV18
j_gene: TRBJ2-1
abundance: few
d_gene: TRBD2

CDR3nt: TGTGCCAGCAGCAGGACGCCGGAAGAGCAGTACTTC
CDR3aa: CASSRTPEEQYF
v_gene: TRBV6-2/TRBV6-3
j_gene: TRBJ2-7
abundance: many
d_gene: NA